Listed below are T cell receptor beta chains from one sample, sequenced in a study of CD8+ T cells in alopecia areata. The assay was immunoSEQ multiplex PCR, and TCRdb's table has in-frame clones only and misses some. The repertoire holds some 51,000 clones, with 95% to 97% as singletons. The sequences come from CD8+ T cells sorted from blood, collected at week 0. These receptors came from a human donor with alopecia areata. Both conserved end residues are part of each CDR3. A D gene is named only where the DNA matches it firmly. Only part of the rows carry a size: once, few, many, or a class if the clone is expanded.

v_gene: TRBV5-6; d_gene: TRBD2; j_gene: TRBJ2-5; abundance: -; CDR3nt: TGTGCCAGCAACCTTATGATGGCGGGGGGGAAACAAGAGACCCAGTACTTC; CDR3aa: CASNLMMAGGKQETQYF
v_gene: TRBV7-2; d_gene: -; j_gene: TRBJ2-4; abundance: -; CDR3nt: TGTGCCAGCAGCTTAACCCCACCCAAAAACATTCAGTACTTC; CDR3aa: CASSLTPPKNIQYF
v_gene: TRBV11-2; d_gene: -; j_gene: TRBJ2-1; abundance: -; CDR3nt: TGTGCCAGCAGCGGATACCATTACAATGAGCAGTTCTTC; CDR3aa: CASSGYHYNEQFF
v_gene: TRBV7-6; d_gene: -; j_gene: TRBJ2-3; abundance: -; CDR3nt: TGTGCCAGCAGCTTAGAGAGGGACACATTTTGGGCAGATACGCAGTATTTT; CDR3aa: CASSLERDTFWADTQYF
v_gene: TRBV7-8; d_gene: TRBD2; j_gene: TRBJ2-5; abundance: -; CDR3nt: TGTGCCAGCAGCTTCTCCTTCTCGGGGGGGGAGACCCAGTACTTC; CDR3aa: CASSFSFSGGETQYF
v_gene: TRBV6-4; d_gene: -; j_gene: TRBJ2-1; abundance: -; CDR3nt: TGTGCCAGCAGTGACTCAATGGGGACCTACAATGAGCAGTTCTTC; CDR3aa: CASSDSMGTYNEQFF
v_gene: TRBV29-1; d_gene: -; j_gene: TRBJ2-1; abundance: -; CDR3nt: TGCAGCGTAAGCCTGGGGGGGCTTGAGCAGTTCTTC; CDR3aa: CSVSLGGLEQFF
v_gene: TRBV23-1; d_gene: TRBD1; j_gene: TRBJ2-5; abundance: -; CDR3nt: TGCGCCAGCACTCCACAGGGGTTTGGAGAGACCCAGTACTTC; CDR3aa: CASTPQGFGETQYF
v_gene: TRBV7-2; d_gene: -; j_gene: TRBJ2-3; abundance: -; CDR3nt: TGTGCCAGCAGCTTAAGGGGATTCAATACGCAGTATTTT; CDR3aa: CASSLRGFNTQYF
v_gene: TRBV10-3; d_gene: -; j_gene: TRBJ2-7; abundance: once; CDR3nt: TGTGCCATCAGTGACACAGACTACGAGCAGTACTTC; CDR3aa: CAISDTDYEQYF
v_gene: TRBV4-1; d_gene: -; j_gene: TRBJ1-1; abundance: -; CDR3nt: TGCGCCAGCAGCCATGGCAGGAACACTGAAGCTTTCTTT; CDR3aa: CASSHGRNTEAFF
v_gene: TRBV7-3; d_gene: -; j_gene: TRBJ1-3; abundance: -; CDR3nt: TGTGCCAGCAGCTTAGGCGGGGGCTCTGGAAACACCATATATTTT; CDR3aa: CASSLGGGSGNTIYF
v_gene: TRBV30; d_gene: -; j_gene: TRBJ1-1; abundance: once; CDR3nt: TGTGCCTGTTATTTCTACAGGGACACTGAAGCTTTCTTT; CDR3aa: CACYFYRDTEAFF
v_gene: TRBV5-1; d_gene: -; j_gene: TRBJ1-2; abundance: -; CDR3nt: TGCGCCAGCAGCTTGGGATCACAGGGTTCTATGAGCTACACCTTC; CDR3aa: CASSLGSQGSMSYTF
v_gene: TRBV30; d_gene: -; j_gene: TRBJ2-2; abundance: -; CDR3nt: TGTGCCTGGAGTGCAGGGATCGCCGGGGAGCTGTTTTTT; CDR3aa: CAWSAGIAGELFF
v_gene: TRBV7-9; d_gene: -; j_gene: TRBJ2-7; abundance: -; CDR3nt: TGTGCCAGTCAGACAGGCTCATCCCTCGAGCAGTACTTC; CDR3aa: CASQTGSSLEQYF
v_gene: TRBV7-9; d_gene: -; j_gene: TRBJ1-6; abundance: -; CDR3nt: TGTGCCAGCAGCCCACCGACAGGTTATAATTCACCCCTCCACTTT; CDR3aa: CASSPPTGYNSPLHF